Below, 6 T cell receptor beta chains from the same sample are listed, as sequenced in a study of T cell responses to AZD1222 COVID-19 vaccine. Sequencing was performed with immunoSEQ multiplex PCR; in TCRdb, only in-frame clones are kept and a portion is missing. Altogether approximately 60,000 clones are present, more than 80% being singletons, with the ten largest covering about 20%. Material: peripheral blood, obtained on day 0 of MenACWY control vaccination. The receptors shown here come from an adult in good health.

This clone was observed a few times. The V gene is TRBV29-1, the J gene TRBJ2-1, with 12 bases fitting TRBD2. From germline, CDR1 is SQVTM and CDR2 ANQGSEA. The junction had 6 bases not matched to a gene; V was cut back by 3 bases and J by 9 bases. The CDR3 is 14 residues long. The CDR3 nucleotides read TGCAGCGTTGAGAGCCTAGCGGGAGGGGTTGAGCAGTTCTTC. Its translation is CSVESLAGGVEQFF.

The chain links TRBV11-1 to TRBJ2-7, with TRBD1 matching 8 bases. Germline trimming cut 5 bases from V and 4 bases from J; bases unmatched to any gene: 10. The CDR3 has 15 residues. CDR1 is SGHAT, CDR2 FQDESV, per germline (reference sequence). CDR3 amino acids: CASSPRQGPSYEQYF. CDR3 DNA: TGTGCCAGCAGCCCCCGACAGGGGCCATCTTACGAGCAGTACTTC.

The V call is TRBV28, the J call TRBJ2-7; TRBD1 aligns across 10 bases. Germline loops: CDR1 MDHEN, CDR2 SYDVKM. The V and J ends lost 6 bases and 12 bases, in that order; junction bases with no gene match: 14. The CDR3 is 14 residues long. CDR3: CASSPRAGQGRPYF. CDR3 nucleotides: TGTGCCAGCAGCCCCCGGGCGGGACAGGGGAGGCCGTACTTC.

The chain employs TRBV29-1 and TRBJ2-3; the match to TRBD2 covers 7 bases. There are 14 residues in the CDR3. The trim removed 4 bases at V and 3 bases at J, leaving 7 bases unmatched. Per germline, CDR1 SQVTM and CDR2 ANQGSEA. As DNA, the CDR3 is TGCAGCGTTGGGGGCGGGAGAGGAACAGATACGCAGTATTTT. Its translation: CSVGGGRGTDTQYF.

The J gene is TRBJ2-1, the V gene TRBV4-3; 13 bases fit TRBD2. Looked up from germline, CDR1 is LGHNA and CDR2 is YSLEER. Trimming removed 3 bases from V and 8 bases from J; junction bases left unmatched: 1. CDR3 length equals 14 residues. The CDR3 nucleotides read TGCGCCAGCAGCCAGGGACTAGCGGGATATGAGCAGTTCTTC. Protein sequence: CASSQGLAGYEQFF.

V and J are TRBV29-1 and TRBJ2-1; 12 bases are a match to TRBD1. CDR3 length: 16 residues. V lost 4 bases to trimming and J lost 9 bases; unmatched junction nucleotides: 13. The V gene's germline CDR1 is SQVTM and CDR2 ANQGSEA. The CDR3 here is CSVAPGQGATLGEQFF. In nucleotides, the CDR3 is TGCAGCGTTGCACCGGGACAGGGGGCGACCCTGGGTGAGCAGTTCTTC.